The entry that follows covers one TCR beta chain sequence. This specimen comes from a study of cytomegalovirus exposure and HLA in healthy donors. CDR1 SGDLS and CDR2 YYNGEE come from the germline V gene. This CDR3 region has 15 residues. V dropped 0 bases and J dropped 3; count of bases not matched to a gene: 5. Amplification used 60 Vbeta primers and 13 Jbeta primers. Clones were read by immunoSEQ multiplex PCR, and TCRdb kept only the in-frame ones, dropping some. The sample records more than 90,000 clones, approximately 76% being singletons. This receptor was taken from a man between 40 and 49 years old in good health and CMV-seropositive. The chain couples TRBV9 to TRBJ2-5, with 7 bases lining up with TRBD1. The sample taken for sequencing was PBMCs. CDR3 amino acids: CASSVATGTEETQYF. In nucleotides, the CDR3 is TGTGCCAGCAGCGTAGCTACCGGGACAGAAGAGACCCAGTACTTC.